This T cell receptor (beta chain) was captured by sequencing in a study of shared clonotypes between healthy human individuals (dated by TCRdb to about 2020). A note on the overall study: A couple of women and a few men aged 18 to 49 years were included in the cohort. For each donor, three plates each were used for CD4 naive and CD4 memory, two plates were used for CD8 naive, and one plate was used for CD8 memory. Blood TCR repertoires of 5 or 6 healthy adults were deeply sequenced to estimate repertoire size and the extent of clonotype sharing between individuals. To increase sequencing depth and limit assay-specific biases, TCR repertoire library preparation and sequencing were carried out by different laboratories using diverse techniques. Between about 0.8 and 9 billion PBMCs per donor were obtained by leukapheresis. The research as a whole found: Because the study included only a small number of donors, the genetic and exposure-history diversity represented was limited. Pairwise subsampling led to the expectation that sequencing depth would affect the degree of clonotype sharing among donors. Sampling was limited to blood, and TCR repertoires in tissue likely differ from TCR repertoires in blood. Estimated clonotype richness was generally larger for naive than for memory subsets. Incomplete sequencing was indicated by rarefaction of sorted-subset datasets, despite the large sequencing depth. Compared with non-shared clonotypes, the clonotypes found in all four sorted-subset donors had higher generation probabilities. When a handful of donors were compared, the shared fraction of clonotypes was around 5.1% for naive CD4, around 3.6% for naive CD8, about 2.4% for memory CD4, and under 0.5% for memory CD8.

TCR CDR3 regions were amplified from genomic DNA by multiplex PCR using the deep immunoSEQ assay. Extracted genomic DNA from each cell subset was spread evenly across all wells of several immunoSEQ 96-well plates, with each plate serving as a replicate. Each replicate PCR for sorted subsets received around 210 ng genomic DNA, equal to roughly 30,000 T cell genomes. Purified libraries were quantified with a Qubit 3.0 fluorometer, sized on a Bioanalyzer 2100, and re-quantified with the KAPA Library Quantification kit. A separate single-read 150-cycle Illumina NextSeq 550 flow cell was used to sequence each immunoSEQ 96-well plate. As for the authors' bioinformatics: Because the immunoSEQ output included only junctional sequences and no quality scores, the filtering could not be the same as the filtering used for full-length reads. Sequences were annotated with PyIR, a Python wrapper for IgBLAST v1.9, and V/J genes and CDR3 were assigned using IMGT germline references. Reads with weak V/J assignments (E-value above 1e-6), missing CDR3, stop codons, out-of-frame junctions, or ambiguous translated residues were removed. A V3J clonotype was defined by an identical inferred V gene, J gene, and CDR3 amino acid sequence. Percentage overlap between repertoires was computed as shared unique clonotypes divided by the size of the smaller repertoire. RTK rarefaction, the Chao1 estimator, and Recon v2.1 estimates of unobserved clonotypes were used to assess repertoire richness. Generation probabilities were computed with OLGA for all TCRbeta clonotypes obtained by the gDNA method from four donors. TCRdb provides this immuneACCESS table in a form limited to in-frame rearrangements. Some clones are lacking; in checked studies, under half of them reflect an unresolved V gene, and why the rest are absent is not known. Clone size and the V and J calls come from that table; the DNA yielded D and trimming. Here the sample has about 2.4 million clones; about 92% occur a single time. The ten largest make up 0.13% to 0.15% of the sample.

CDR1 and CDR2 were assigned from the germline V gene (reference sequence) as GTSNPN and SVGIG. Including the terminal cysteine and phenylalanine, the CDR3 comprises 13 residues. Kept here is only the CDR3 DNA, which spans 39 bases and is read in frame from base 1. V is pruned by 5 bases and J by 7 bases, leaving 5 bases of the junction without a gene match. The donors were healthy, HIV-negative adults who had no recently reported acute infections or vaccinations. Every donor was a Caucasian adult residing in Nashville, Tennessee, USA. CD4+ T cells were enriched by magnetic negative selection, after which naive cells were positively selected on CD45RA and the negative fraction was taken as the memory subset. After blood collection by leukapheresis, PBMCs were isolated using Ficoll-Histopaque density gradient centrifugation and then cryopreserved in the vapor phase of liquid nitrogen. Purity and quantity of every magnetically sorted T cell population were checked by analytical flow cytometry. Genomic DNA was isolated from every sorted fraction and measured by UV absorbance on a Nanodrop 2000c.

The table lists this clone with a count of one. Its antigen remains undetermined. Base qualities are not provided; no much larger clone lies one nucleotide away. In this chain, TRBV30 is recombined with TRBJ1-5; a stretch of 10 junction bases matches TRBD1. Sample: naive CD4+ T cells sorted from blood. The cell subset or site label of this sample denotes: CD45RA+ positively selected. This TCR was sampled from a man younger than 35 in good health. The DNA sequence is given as TGTGCCTGGGGGACAGGGGTTGGGCAGCCCCAGCATTTT. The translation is CAWGTGVGQPQHF.